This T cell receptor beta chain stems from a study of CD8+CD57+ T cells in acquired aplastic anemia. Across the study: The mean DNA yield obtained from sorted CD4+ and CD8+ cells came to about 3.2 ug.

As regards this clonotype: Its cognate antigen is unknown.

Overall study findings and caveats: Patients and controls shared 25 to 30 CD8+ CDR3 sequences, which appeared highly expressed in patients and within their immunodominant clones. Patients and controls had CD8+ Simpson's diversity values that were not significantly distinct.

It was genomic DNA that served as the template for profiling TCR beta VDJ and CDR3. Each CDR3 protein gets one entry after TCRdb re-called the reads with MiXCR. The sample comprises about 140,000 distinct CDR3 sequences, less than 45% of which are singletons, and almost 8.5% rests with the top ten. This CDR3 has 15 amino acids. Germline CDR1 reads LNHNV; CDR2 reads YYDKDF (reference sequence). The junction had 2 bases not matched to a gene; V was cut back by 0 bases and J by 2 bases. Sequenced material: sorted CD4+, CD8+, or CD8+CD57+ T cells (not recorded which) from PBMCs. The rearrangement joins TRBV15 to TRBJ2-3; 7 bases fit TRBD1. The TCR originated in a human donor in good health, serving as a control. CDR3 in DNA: TGTGCCACCAGCAGAGACGGACAGGACACAGATACGCAGTATTTT. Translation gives CATSRDGQDTDTQYF.